The 10 T cell receptor beta chains listed next were all sequenced from one sample in a study of T cell changes during pregnancy in multiple sclerosis. Assay used: immunoSEQ multiplex PCR; TCRdb lists only in-frame clones, some missing. The top ten hold roughly 0.38% of the sample, which has about 38,000 clones, about 93% seen once. Sequencing used CD4+ T cells from peripheral blood mononuclear cells, obtained after pregnancy. These receptors all stem from a female donor in good health, enrolled as a control in a pregnancy study.

The chain is built from TRBV9 and TRBJ2-2; the D gene is possibly TRBD2 (6 bases). The germline V and J ends were trimmed by 2 bases and 4 bases, with 9 bases remaining between them. The CDR3 covers 14 residues. Germline V gene data show CDR1 as SGDLS and CDR2 as YYNGEE. CDR3 sequence reads: CASSVAGITGELFF. The CDR3 coding sequence is TGTGCCAGCAGCGTCGCGGGGATCACCGGGGAGCTGTTTTTT.

The rearrangement uses TRBV16 and TRBJ2-1; 9 positions agree with TRBD2. With 4 bases clipped from V and 7 bases from J, the junction kept 5 bases outside the gene matches. Per the germline V gene, CDR1 is KGHSY and CDR2 is FQNENV. This CDR3 is built from 14 residues. The CDR3 nucleotides are TGTGCCAGCAGCCGAAATAGCGGGAGTAATGAGCAGTTCTTC. Protein: CASSRNSGSNEQFF.

The J gene is TRBJ1-1, the V gene TRBV19; 7 bases agree with TRBD1. The V and J ends lost 7 bases and 0 bases, in that order; junction bases with no gene match: 8. Germline V gene lookup returns CDR1 LNHDA and CDR2 SQIVND (reference sequence). The length of the CDR3 is 15 residues. CDR3 sequence reads: CASINRGIMNTEAFF. DNA of the CDR3: TGTGCCAGTATTAACAGGGGTATCATGAACACTGAAGCTTTCTTT.

This CDR3 is CASSDSGLAGGNEQFF. The CDR3 DNA reads as TGTGCCAGCAGTGACTCGGGACTAGCGGGGGGCAATGAGCAGTTCTTC. This chain links TRBV6-4 with TRBJ2-1, with 15 bases that match TRBD2. After removal of 0 bases from V and 6 bases from J, the junction contained 0 bases not matched to a gene. This CDR3 comprises 16 residues. The germline CDR1 and CDR2 sequences are MRHNA and SNTAGT.

This clone has just a few counts. This chain's CDR3 is CASSSDRLYGYTF. In nucleotides, the CDR3 is TGTGCCAGCAGCTCGGACAGGCTCTATGGCTACACCTTC. This chain joins TRBV5-4 and TRBJ1-2; TRBD1 agrees at 7 bases. This CDR3 contains 13 residues. The V gene's germline CDR1 is SGHNT and CDR2 YYREEE (reference sequence). The J segment lost 4 bases and the V segment lost 3 bases, leaving 3 bases of the junction unmatched. Full variable domain (outside the CDR3, taken from reference TRBV5-4 and TRBJ1-2): ETGVTQSPTHLIKTRGQQVTLRCSSQSGHNTVSWYQQALGQGPQFIFQYYREEENGRGNFPPRFSGLQFPNYSSELNVNALELDDSALYLCASSSDRLYGYTFGSGTRLTVV.

The chain carries TRBV5-1 and TRBJ2-7; TRBD1 might be the D (7 bases). The CDR3 is 15 residues long. Trimming removed 2 bases at V and 0 bases at J, with 12 bases between. In germline, CDR1 is SGHRS, CDR2 YFSETQ. The DNA of the CDR3 is TGCGCCAGCAGCTTCTCCCAGGGGGGCTCCTACGAGCAGTACTTC. It specifies CASSFSQGGSYEQYF.

J is TRBJ1-4 and V is TRBV4-3; 10 nucleotides agree with TRBD1. Germline-derived CDR1 and CDR2 are LGHNA and YSLEER. The trim removed 4 bases at V and 3 bases at J, leaving 14 bases unmatched. This CDR3 is 19 amino acids long. Here the CDR3 reads CASSPVGTGDVVANEKLFF. The CDR3 DNA reads as TGCGCCAGCAGCCCGGTGGGGACAGGGGATGTCGTAGCTAATGAAAAACTGTTTTTT.

This chain connects TRBV29-1 to TRBJ1-1, with TRBD1 as a possible D gene (5 bases). Germline V lookup: CDR1 SQVTM, CDR2 ANQGSEA. Trimming stripped 5 bases from V and 4 bases from J, with 11 bases between. This CDR3 has 12 residues. The CDR3 region has the DNA TGCAGCGTTTTCACAGGTCTCACTGAAGCTTTCTTT. It codes for CSVFTGLTEAFF. Variable domain in full (rest from reference TRBV29-1 and TRBJ1-1): SAVISQKPSRDICQRGTSLTIQCQVDSQVTMMFWYRQQPGQSLTLIATANQGSEATYESGFVIDKFPISRPNLTFSTLTVSNMSPEDSSIYLCSVFTGLTEAFFGQGTRLTVV.

The J gene is TRBJ2-5, the V gene TRBV6-5; D is ambiguous. The germline V gene encodes CDR1 MNHEY and CDR2 SVGAGI. The V and J ends lost 5 bases and 5 bases respectively, with 12 bases between them. This CDR3 contains 13 residues. The DNA of the CDR3 is TGTGCCAGCAGTGCTGGGTTTAGCGAGACCCAGTACTTC. Protein product: CASSAGFSETQYF.

Written as DNA, the CDR3 is TGTGCCAGCAGCCCCAGGGGTCGGAAGACCCAGTACTTC. Its protein product is CASSPRGRKTQYF. The chain carries TRBV11-2 and TRBJ2-5, with D possibly being TRBD1 (6 bases). Germline CDR1 reads SGHAT; CDR2 reads FQNNGV. V lost 5 bases and J 6 bases, leaving 13 bases between the germline ends. CDR3 length: 13 amino acids.